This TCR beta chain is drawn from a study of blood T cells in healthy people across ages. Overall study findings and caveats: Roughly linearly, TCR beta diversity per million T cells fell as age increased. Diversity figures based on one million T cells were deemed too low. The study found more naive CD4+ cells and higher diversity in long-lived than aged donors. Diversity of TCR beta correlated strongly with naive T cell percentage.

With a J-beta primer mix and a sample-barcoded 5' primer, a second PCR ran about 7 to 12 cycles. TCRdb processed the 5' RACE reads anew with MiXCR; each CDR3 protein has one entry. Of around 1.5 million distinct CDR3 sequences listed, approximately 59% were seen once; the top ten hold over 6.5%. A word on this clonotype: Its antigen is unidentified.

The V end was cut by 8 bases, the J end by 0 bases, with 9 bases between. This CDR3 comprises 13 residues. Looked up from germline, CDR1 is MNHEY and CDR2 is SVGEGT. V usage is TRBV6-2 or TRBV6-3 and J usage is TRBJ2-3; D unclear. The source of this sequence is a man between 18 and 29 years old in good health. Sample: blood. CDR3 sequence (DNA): TGTGCCAGCGGGCAATTTAGCACAGATACGCAGTATTTT. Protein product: CASGQFSTDTQYF.